This passage covers 24 T cell receptor beta chains from one sample sequenced in a study of T-cell memory formation after mild COVID-19. One entry per CDR3 protein results from TCRdb running MiXCR on the 5' RACE reads. The sample has approximately 250,000 distinct CDR3 sequences, 15% to 20% seen once. The source material was PBMCs or a T cell subset sorted from them (not recorded which). The receptor set was obtained from a young man who had mild COVID-19 (a few samples of this study predate the infection). Cell type and time point are not known.

The V gene is TRBV2, the J gene TRBJ2-3; 8 bases match TRBD1. Trimming cost V 9 bases and J 6 bases; bases outside gene matches: 8. The V gene's germline CDR1 is SNHLY and CDR2 FYNNEI. CDR3 length: 13 residues. The CDR3 nucleotides read TGTGCCAGAACCGGGACAGGCGGGGATACGCAGTATTTT. As protein: CARTGTGGDTQYF.

This clonotype was picked up a small number of times. The J gene is TRBJ2-5, the V gene TRBV12-3 or TRBV12-4, with D perhaps TRBD1 or TRBD2 (5 bases each). The CDR3 runs to 15 residues. V was pared by 5 bases and J by 0 bases, with 13 bases between. The CDR3: CASSAGTEYQETQYF. For the CDR3, the DNA is TGTGCCAGCAGTGCTGGGACGGAGTACCAAGAGACCCAGTACTTC.

V is TRBV4-3 and J is TRBJ1-4, with D unresolved. This CDR3 has 17 amino acids. Germline loops: CDR1 LGHNA, CDR2 YSLEER. V was trimmed by 3 bases and J by 0 bases, leaving 14 bases between them. The CDR3: CASSQAVHSATNEKLFF. CDR3 DNA: TGCGCCAGCAGCCAGGCGGTCCATAGTGCAACTAATGAAAAACTGTTTTTT.

J is TRBJ1-1 and V is TRBV11-2; D is unclear. Trimming shortened V by 3 bases and J by 2 bases, and 10 bases separated the two germline ends. This CDR3 region has 14 residues. Looked up from germline, CDR1 is SGHAT and CDR2 is FQNNGV. Here the CDR3 reads CASSFGLRNTEAFF. DNA of the CDR3: TGTGCCAGCAGCTTCGGGCTGCGTAACACTGAAGCTTTCTTT.

This clonotype was seen a few times. CDR3 region: CASSLAGSGWETQYF. CDR3 nucleotides: TGCGCCAGCAGCTTGGCGGGTAGCGGTTGGGAGACCCAGTACTTC. The gene calls are TRBV5-1 and TRBJ2-5; a possible D gene is TRBD2 (6 bases). Germline V gives CDR1 SGHRS, CDR2 YFSETQ. The CDR3 length is 15 residues. The V and J ends lost 0 bases and 5 bases respectively, with 14 bases between them.

This clonotype was counted a few times. The chain employs TRBV12-3 or TRBV12-4 and TRBJ2-1, with TRBD2 matching over 9 bases. The CDR3 consists of 15 residues. J was trimmed by 3 bases and V by 5 bases; bases with no gene match: 5. CDR3 bases: TGTGCCAGCAGTGCAGCGGGGGGATACTACAATGAGCAGTTCTTC. Its translation is CASSAAGGYYNEQFF.

Remarks on this clonotype: No conserved phenylalanine or tryptophan is present at the end of the CDR3, so a read error is the likely explanation. CDR3 in amino acids: CASSQVGGGGYTI. DNA of the CDR3: TGTGCCAGCAGCCAAGTAGGGGGCGGTGGCTACACCATC. J is TRBJ1-2 and V is TRBV3-1; 7 nucleotides align to TRBD1. Germline CDR1 is LGHDT and CDR2 is YNNKEL (reference sequence). V shed 1 base, J shed 7 bases, and the junction held 3 bases outside the gene matches. The CDR3 length is 13 residues.

This clonotype came up a few times. V usage is TRBV6-1 and J usage is TRBJ1-2, with D unresolved. Trimming left V 0 bases short and J 5 bases short, with 7 bases between. Germline CDR1 reads MNHNS; CDR2 reads SASEGT. The length of the CDR3 is 13 residues. CDR3 residues: CASSEATGYGYTF. The CDR3, as DNA: TGTGCCAGCAGTGAAGCAACGGGGTATGGCTACACCTTC.

This clonotype was detected only a few times. This rearrangement joins TRBV3-1 to TRBJ2-7, with D possibly being TRBD2 (6 bases). Germline assignment: CDR1 LGHDT and CDR2 YNNKEL (reference sequence). CDR3 size: 14 residues. V gave up 0 bases and J gave up 3 bases, with 9 bases separating them. The CDR3 here is CASSQERGYYEQYF. The CDR3 nucleotides read TGTGCCAGCAGCCAAGAACGGGGGTACTACGAGCAGTACTTC.

This clonotype has more than one count but fewer than ten. V usage is TRBV5-1 and J usage is TRBJ2-7, with D perhaps TRBD1 (5 bases). The length of the CDR3 is 13 residues. The germline V and J ends were trimmed by 6 bases and 0 bases, with 10 bases remaining between them. Per germline, CDR1 SGHRS and CDR2 YFSETQ. The CDR3 loop is CASNSGISYEQYF. The CDR3 DNA follows: TGCGCCAGCAACTCAGGGATCTCCTACGAGCAGTACTTC. The full variable domain, in which reference TRBV5-1 and TRBJ2-7 provide the parts outside the CDR3, is KAGVTQTPRYLIKTRGQQVTLSCSPISGHRSVSWYQQTPGQGLQFLFEYFSETQRNKGNFPGRFSGRQFSNSRSEMNVSTLELGDSALYLCASNSGISYEQYFGPGTRLTVT.

V usage is TRBV2 and J usage is TRBJ2-1, with 16 bases matching TRBD2. Trimming took 7 bases from V and 5 from J; bases not matched to a gene: 8. The germline gives CDR1 SNHLY, CDR2 FYNNEI. This CDR3 contains 17 residues. The CDR3 nucleotides read TGTGCCAGCACGGGACTAGCGGGGGGGCGGGGTAACAATGAGCAGTTCTTC. It specifies CASTGLAGGRGNNEQFF. The complete variable domain, with remaining parts taken from reference TRBV2 and TRBJ2-1, reads EPEVTQTPSHQVTQMGQEVILRCVPISNHLYFYWYRQILGQKVEFLVSFYNNEISEKSEIFDDQFSVERPDGSNFTLKIRSTKLEDSAMYFCASTGLAGGRGNNEQFFGPGTRLTVL.

This sequence joins TRBV6-5 and TRBJ2-1; 8 bases agree with TRBD2. The V gene end was trimmed by 6 bases and the J gene end by 4 bases; junction bases not matched to a gene: 5. The CDR3 runs 14 residues. CDR1 is MNHEY, CDR2 SVGAGI, per germline. CDR3 loop: CASSPTGGYNEQFF. CDR3 nucleotides: TGTGCCAGCAGCCCAACGGGGGGGTACAATGAGCAGTTCTTC.

This clonotype has only a few counts. The genes are TRBV29-1 and TRBJ1-3; D is perhaps TRBD1 (6 bases). This CDR3 spans 14 amino acids. V was pared by 2 bases and J by 6 bases, with 14 bases between. CDR1 SQVTM and CDR2 ANQGSEA come from the germline V gene. This CDR3 reads CSVEQGRFANTIYF. The CDR3, as DNA: TGCAGCGTTGAACAGGGGAGGTTTGCAAACACCATATATTTT.

The chain links TRBV6-5 to TRBJ2-1; D uncertain. This CDR3 region has 13 residues. CDR1 is MNHEY and CDR2 is SVGAGI in the germline V gene. V was trimmed by 6 bases and J by 7 bases, leaving 13 bases between them. CDR3 bases: TGTGCCAGCAGCCCCGTGGCTCGAAATGAGCAGTTCTTC. Amino acids: CASSPVARNEQFF.

This clonotype showed up just a few times. This chain uses TRBV5-1 with TRBJ1-1; 10 nucleotides agree with TRBD1. Germline V gene data show CDR1 as SGHRS and CDR2 as YFSETQ. V gave up 4 bases and J gave up 0 bases; unmatched junction bases: 12. The CDR3 sequence is 18 residues long. The CDR3 coding sequence is TGCGCCAGCAGCAGAAACCCGGGACAGGGGCCGCTGAACACTGAAGCTTTCTTT. Encoded protein: CASSRNPGQGPLNTEAFF.

This clonotype was picked up a small number of times. The gene calls are TRBV3-1 and TRBJ2-5; possible D gene TRBD2, 6 bases. V lost 1 base and J lost 5, with 14 bases in between. From germline, CDR1 is LGHDT and CDR2 YNNKEL (reference sequence). This CDR3 is 15 amino acids long. CDR3 DNA sequence: TGTGCCAGCAGCCAAGCCGGGACTCTGCGGGAGACCCAGTACTTC. This sequence encodes CASSQAGTLRETQYF.

This clonotype was observed a handful of times. The chain carries TRBV6-2 or TRBV6-3 and TRBJ2-7; unclear D gene. The CDR3 is made up of 13 amino acids. CDR1 MNHEY and CDR2 SVGEGT come from the germline V gene. Trimming shortened V by 2 bases and J by 4 bases, and 9 bases separated the two germline ends. In DNA form, the CDR3 reads TGTGCCAGCAGTTACCCCCCTTTTTACGAGCAGTACGTC. This codes for CASSYPPFYEQYV.

This clonotype was detected only once. The chain employs TRBV5-1 and TRBJ1-6; D call uncertain. Per germline, CDR1 SGHRS and CDR2 YFSETQ. The ends were cut back, 4 bases at V and 7 bases at J, with 18 bases in the middle. The CDR3 covers 16 residues. The CDR3 nucleotides are TGCGCCAGCAGCCCCTCGCCAGCCCTTGCCAATTCACCCCTCCACTTT. Its translation is CASSPSPALANSPLHF.

This chain uses TRBV10-3 with TRBJ1-5, with 7 bases fitting TRBD1. V was clipped by 10 bases and J by 5 bases; unmatched bases: 8. The CDR3 length is 13 residues. CDR1 is ENHRY, CDR2 SYGVKD, per germline. The CDR3 reads CATQKGADQPQHF. CDR3 nucleotides: TGTGCCACCCAAAAGGGGGCGGATCAGCCCCAGCATTTT.

This chain's CDR3 is CSAQNLLGTQYF. CDR3 nucleotides: TGCAGTGCGCAGAACCTACTGGGGACCCAGTACTTC. The rearrangement uses TRBV20-1 and TRBJ2-5; no definite D call. Trimming left V 6 bases short and J 7 bases short, with 15 bases between. The CDR3 has 12 amino acids. The germline gives CDR1 DFQATT, CDR2 SNEGSKA (reference sequence).

The chain employs TRBV7-9 and TRBJ1-6, with D unclear. V lost 3 bases, J lost 9 bases, and 6 bases lay in between. The V gene's germline CDR1 is SEHNR and CDR2 FQNEAQ (reference sequence). The CDR3 length is 12 residues. DNA of the CDR3: TGTGCCAGCAGCTTTTTGAGTTCACCCCTCCACTTT. Protein: CASSFLSSPLHF.

The chain has TRBV7-9 and TRBJ2-3; tentatively, D is TRBD1 or TRBD2 (5 bases each). Germline V gene lookup returns CDR1 SEHNR and CDR2 FQNEAQ (reference sequence). With 4 bases removed from V and 3 bases from J, the gap between germline ends came to 14 bases. The CDR3 consists of 15 residues. CDR3 sequence: CASSSRGTATDTQYF. CDR3 bases: TGTGCCAGCAGCTCACGAGGGACGGCAACAGATACGCAGTATTTT.

This clonotype was found many times. This chain links TRBV5-1 with TRBJ1-1; D may be TRBD1 (6 bases). Germline V gene sequence: CDR1 SGHRS, CDR2 YFSETQ. Trimming took 0 bases from V and 10 from J, leaving 19 bases between them. CDR3 length: 15 amino acids. The CDR3 DNA reads TGCGCCAGCAGCTTGGCCGAGACAGGCGGCTTTGTAGCTTTCTTT. The encoded protein is CASSLAETGGFVAFF.

This clonotype turned up a few times. The rearrangement uses TRBV7-9 and TRBJ1-2; TRBD1 aligns across 9 bases. CDR3 length: 16 residues. Looked up from germline, CDR1 is SEHNR and CDR2 is FQNEAQ (reference sequence). The junction had 9 bases not matched to a gene; V was cut back by 1 base and J by 6 bases. In DNA form, the CDR3 reads TGTGCCAGCAGCTTAGGAGGGACAGGGACCAAGGATGGCTACACCTTC. This encodes CASSLGGTGTKDGYTF.